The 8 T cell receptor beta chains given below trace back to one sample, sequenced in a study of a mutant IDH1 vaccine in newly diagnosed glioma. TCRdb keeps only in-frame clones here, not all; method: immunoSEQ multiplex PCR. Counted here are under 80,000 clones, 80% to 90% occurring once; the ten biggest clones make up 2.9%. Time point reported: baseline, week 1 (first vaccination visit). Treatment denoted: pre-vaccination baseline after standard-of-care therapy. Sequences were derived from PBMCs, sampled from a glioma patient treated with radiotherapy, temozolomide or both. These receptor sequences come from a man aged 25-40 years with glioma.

The CDR3 sequence is CASMGVRVREAFF. The CDR3 DNA reads as TGTGCCAGCATGGGGGTCAGGGTCCGCGAAGCTTTCTTT. This chain connects TRBV2 to TRBJ1-1, with a tentative D call TRBD1 (5 bases). Looked up from germline, CDR1 is SNHLY and CDR2 is FYNNEI. CDR3 size: 13 residues. With 7 bases removed from V and 8 bases from J, the gap between germline ends came to 17 bases.

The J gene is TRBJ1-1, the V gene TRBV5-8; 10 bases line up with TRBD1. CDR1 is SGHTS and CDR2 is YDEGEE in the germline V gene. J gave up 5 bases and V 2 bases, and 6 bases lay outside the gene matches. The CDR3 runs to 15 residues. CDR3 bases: TGTGCCAGCAGCTTAAGGACAGGGGGAAATACTGAAGCTTTCTTT. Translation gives CASSLRTGGNTEAFF.

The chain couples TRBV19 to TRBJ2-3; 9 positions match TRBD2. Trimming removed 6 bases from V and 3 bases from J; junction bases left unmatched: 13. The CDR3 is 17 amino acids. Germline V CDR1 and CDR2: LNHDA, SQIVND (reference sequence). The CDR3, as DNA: TGTGCCAGTAGGAAAAATATAGCGGGGGTTTATACAGATACGCAGTATTTT. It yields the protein CASRKNIAGVYTDTQYF.

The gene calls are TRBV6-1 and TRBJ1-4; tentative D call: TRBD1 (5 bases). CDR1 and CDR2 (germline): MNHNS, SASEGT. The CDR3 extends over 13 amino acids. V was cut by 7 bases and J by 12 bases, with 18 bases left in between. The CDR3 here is CASIFGDSPQLFF. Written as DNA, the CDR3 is TGTGCCAGCATCTTTGGCGACAGTCCGCAACTGTTTTTT.

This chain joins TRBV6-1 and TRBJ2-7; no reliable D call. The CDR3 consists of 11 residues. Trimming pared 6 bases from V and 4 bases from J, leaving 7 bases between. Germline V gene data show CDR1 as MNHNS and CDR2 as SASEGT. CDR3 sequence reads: CASRVGYEQYF. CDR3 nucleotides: TGTGCCAGCAGGGTAGGGTACGAGCAGTACTTC.

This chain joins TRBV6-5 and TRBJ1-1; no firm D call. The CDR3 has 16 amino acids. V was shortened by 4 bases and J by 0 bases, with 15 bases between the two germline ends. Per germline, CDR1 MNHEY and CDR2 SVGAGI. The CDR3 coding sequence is TGTGCCAGCAGTTCAGGACGGCTGAGAATGAACACTGAAGCTTTCTTT. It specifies CASSSGRLRMNTEAFF.

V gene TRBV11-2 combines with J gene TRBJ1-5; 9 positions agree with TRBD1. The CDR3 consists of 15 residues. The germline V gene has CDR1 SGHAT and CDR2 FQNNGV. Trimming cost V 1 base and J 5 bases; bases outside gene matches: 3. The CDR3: CASSLGQGGDQPQHF. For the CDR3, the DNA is TGTGCCAGCAGCTTAGGACAGGGGGGGGATCAGCCCCAGCATTTT.

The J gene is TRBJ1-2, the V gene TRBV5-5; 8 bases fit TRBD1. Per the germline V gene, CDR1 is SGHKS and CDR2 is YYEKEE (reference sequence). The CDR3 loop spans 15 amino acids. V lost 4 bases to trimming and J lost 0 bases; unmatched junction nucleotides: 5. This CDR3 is CASSPTGVPNYGYTF. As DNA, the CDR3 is TGTGCCAGCAGCCCGACAGGGGTGCCTAACTATGGCTACACCTTC. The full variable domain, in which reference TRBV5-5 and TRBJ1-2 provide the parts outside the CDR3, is DAGVTQSPTHLIKTRGQQVTLRCSPISGHKSVSWYQQVLGQGPQFIFQYYEKEERGRGNFPDRFSARQFPNYSSELNVNALLLGDSALYLCASSPTGVPNYGYTFGSGTRLTVV.